A single sample is the source of the 7 T cell receptor beta chains below, sequenced in a study of blood T cell repertoires in COVID-19. Sequencing used immunoSEQ multiplex PCR; TCRdb keeps in-frame clones, though not all of them. This table holds fewer than 200,000 clones, around 86% found once. Sequencing input: peripheral blood. The receptors stem from a man aged 45-60 years with active or convalescent COVID-19.

This chain uses TRBV15 with TRBJ2-5; 16 nucleotides agree with TRBD2. The germline V gene encodes CDR1 LNHNV and CDR2 YYDKDF (reference sequence). The CDR3 sequence is 17 residues long. J gave up 2 bases and V 1 base, and 1 base lay outside the gene matches. This CDR3 reads CATSRGGLAGGQETQYF. The CDR3 DNA reads TGTGCCACCAGCAGAGGGGGACTAGCGGGAGGGCAAGAGACCCAGTACTTC.

The V and J genes are TRBV24-1 and TRBJ2-1; a weak D match, TRBD2 (5 bases). This CDR3 has 11 residues. Trimming removed 8 bases from V and 8 bases from J, with 9 bases in between. CDR1 and CDR2 (germline): KGHDR, SFDVKD. CDR3 loop: CATTRGDEQFF. For the CDR3, the DNA is TGTGCCACCACTCGGGGAGATGAGCAGTTCTTC.

This chain connects TRBV7-7 to TRBJ2-2, with a possible D match to TRBD2 (5 bases). Deletions cut 1 base from V and 4 bases from J, with 10 bases between. The CDR3 loop spans 15 amino acids. Germline CDR1 reads SSHAT; CDR2 reads FNYEAQ (reference sequence). In nucleotides, the CDR3 is TGTGCCAGCAGCTTAGAAGGACTGAGCACCGGGGAGCTGTTTTTT. Translation gives CASSLEGLSTGELFF.

This sequence joins TRBV3-1 (or the pseudogene TRBV3-2) and TRBJ2-7, with D possibly TRBD2 on 7 matching bases. Trimming shortened V by 0 bases and J by 7 bases, and 16 bases separated the two germline ends. Germline CDR1 is LGHDT and CDR2 is YNNKEL (reference sequence). The CDR3 loop spans 15 amino acids. The CDR3 DNA reads TGTGCCAGCAGCCAAGAGCAGGGGAGGGCCAGAGAGCAGTACTTC. Translated, it gives CASSQEQGRAREQYF.

The chain is built from TRBV6-5 and TRBJ1-6, with 8 nucleotides matching TRBD1. The CDR3 totals 14 residues. Trimming removed 5 bases from V and 7 bases from J; junction bases left unmatched: 4. Germline values: CDR1 MNHEY, CDR2 SVGAGI. CDR3 coding DNA: TGTGCCAGCAGTCAGGGACAGGTGAATTCACCCCTCCACTTT. Protein sequence: CASSQGQVNSPLHF.

J is TRBJ1-1 and V is TRBV4-1; possibly TRBD1 for D (5 bases). V was pared by 6 bases and J by 6 bases, with 14 bases between. The CDR3 covers 13 residues. Germline values: CDR1 MGHRA, CDR2 YSYEKL. The CDR3 region has the DNA TGCGCCAGCAGTGGCGTGGGGCTGGCTGAAGCTTTCTTT. It codes for CASSGVGLAEAFF.

The chain combines TRBV20-1 with TRBJ1-5, with 8 bases identical to TRBD1. V trimming: 3 bases; J trimming: 4 bases; junction bases outside the gene matches: 8. The length of the CDR3 is 15 residues. Germline V lookup: CDR1 DFQATT, CDR2 SNEGSKA (reference sequence). CDR3 loop: CSASGGQGKNQPQHF. CDR3 bases: TGCAGTGCTAGTGGTGGACAGGGTAAAAATCAGCCCCAGCATTTT.